The rows below give T cell receptor beta chains drawn from one sample of a study of T cell responses to AZD1222 COVID-19 vaccine. TCRdb's copy holds only in-frame clones and misses some; the assay was immunoSEQ multiplex PCR. The sample yields under 150,000 clones, 85% to 95% seen once. The sample here was peripheral blood, taken on day 0 of AZD1222 vaccination. These receptors originate from an adult in good health. Each CDR3 is given with its conserved first and last residue. D genes are given only for firm matches. Rows may omit the clone size; those that give it use once, few, many or a size class.

len	d_gene	v_gene	abundance	j_gene	CDR3nt	CDR3aa
17	.	TRBV25-1	.	TRBJ2-3	TGTGCCAGCAGTGACTCTATCCTGACTACCGCGCGAGATACGCAGTATTTT	CASSDSILTTARDTQYF
14	TRBD1	TRBV7-9	.	TRBJ2-7	TGTGCCAGCAGCTTAGGACAGGGAGCCTACGAGCAGTACTTC	CASSLGQGAYEQYF
13	.	TRBV24-1	.	TRBJ2-3	TGTGCCACCAGTGATAGGCGGACAGATACGCAGTATTTT	CATSDRRTDTQYF
12	.	TRBV7-2	.	TRBJ1-3	TGTGCCAGCAGCTACACTGGAGGCACCATATATTTT	CASSYTGGTIYF
16	.	TRBV5-1	.	TRBJ1-1	TGCGCCAGCAGCCAAACTCGTCTGGGTATGAACACTGAAGCTTTCTTT	CASSQTRLGMNTEAFF
16	TRBD1	TRBV7-2	.	TRBJ1-1	TGTGCCAGCAGCTCCTCCTCAGGGGGCGCGGGCACTGAAGCTTTCTTT	CASSSSSGGAGTEAFF
14	TRBD2	TRBV5-4	few	TRBJ2-1	TGTGCCAGCAGCTGGCCGACTAGCGGAAATGAGCAGTTCTTC	CASSWPTSGNEQFF
15	.	TRBV3-1/TRBV3-2	.	TRBJ1-1	TGTGCCAGCAGCCGAACACAGGGAGTTGTTCCTGAAGCTTTCTTT	CASSRTQGVVPEAFF
12	.	TRBV3-1/TRBV3-2	.	TRBJ1-6	TGTGCCAGCAGCCAAGCGGGGTCACCCCTCCACTTT	CASSQAGSPLHF
14	.	TRBV4-2	few	TRBJ2-7	TGTGCCAGCAGCCAAGAGCCGACTGGGGGCGAGCAGTACTTC	CASSQEPTGGEQYF
16	TRBD2	TRBV5-1	.	TRBJ2-3	TGCGCCAGCAGCTTGGTATTAGGCGGGAGAACAGATACGCAGTATTTT	CASSLVLGGRTDTQYF
13	.	TRBV7-3	.	TRBJ1-1	TGTGCCAGCAGCCCGACAGGGAACACTGAAGCTTTCTTT	CASSPTGNTEAFF
14	.	TRBV5-1	.	TRBJ2-7	TGCGCCAGCAGCCCCTGGACTGGCTCCTACGAGCAGTACTTC	CASSPWTGSYEQYF
13	.	TRBV6-5	.	TRBJ2-2	TGTGCCAGCAGGCAAGTCGGCACCGGGGAGCTGTTTTTT	CASRQVGTGELFF